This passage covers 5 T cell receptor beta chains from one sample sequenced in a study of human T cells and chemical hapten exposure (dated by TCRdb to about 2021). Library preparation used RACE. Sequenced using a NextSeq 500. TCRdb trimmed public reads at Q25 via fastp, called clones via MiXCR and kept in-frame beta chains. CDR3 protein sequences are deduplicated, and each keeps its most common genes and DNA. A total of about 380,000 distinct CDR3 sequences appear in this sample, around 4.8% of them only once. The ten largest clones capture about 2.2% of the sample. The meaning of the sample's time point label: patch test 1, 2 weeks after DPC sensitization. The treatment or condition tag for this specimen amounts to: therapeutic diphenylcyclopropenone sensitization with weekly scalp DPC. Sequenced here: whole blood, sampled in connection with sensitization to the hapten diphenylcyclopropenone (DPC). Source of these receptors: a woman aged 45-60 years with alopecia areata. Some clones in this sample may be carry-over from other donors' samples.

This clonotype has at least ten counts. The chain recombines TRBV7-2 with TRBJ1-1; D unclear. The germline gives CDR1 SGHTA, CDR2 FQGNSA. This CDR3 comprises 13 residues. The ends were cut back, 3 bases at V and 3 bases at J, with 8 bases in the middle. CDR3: CASSFTLYTEAFF. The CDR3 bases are TGTGCCAGCAGCTTTACGCTTTACACTGAAGCTTTCTTT.

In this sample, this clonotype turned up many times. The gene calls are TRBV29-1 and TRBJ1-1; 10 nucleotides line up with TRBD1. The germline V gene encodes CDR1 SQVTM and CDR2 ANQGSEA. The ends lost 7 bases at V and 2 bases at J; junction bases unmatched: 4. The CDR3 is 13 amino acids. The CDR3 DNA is TGCAGCGGAGGACAGGGGGGTAACACTGAAGCTTTCTTT. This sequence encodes CSGGQGGNTEAFF.

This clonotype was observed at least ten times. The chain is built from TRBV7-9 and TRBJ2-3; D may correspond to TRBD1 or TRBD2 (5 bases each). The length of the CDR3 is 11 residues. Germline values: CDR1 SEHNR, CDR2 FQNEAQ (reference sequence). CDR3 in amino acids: CVAGATDTQYF. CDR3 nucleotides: TGTGTGGCCGGGGCCACAGATACGCAGTATTTT.

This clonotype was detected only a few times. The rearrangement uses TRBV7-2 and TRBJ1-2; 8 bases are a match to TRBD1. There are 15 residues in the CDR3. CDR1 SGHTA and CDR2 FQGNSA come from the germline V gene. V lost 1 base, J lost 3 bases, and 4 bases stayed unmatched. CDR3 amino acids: CASSLGTGSDYGYTF. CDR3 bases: TGTGCCAGCAGCTTAGGGACAGGGAGTGACTATGGCTACACCTTC.

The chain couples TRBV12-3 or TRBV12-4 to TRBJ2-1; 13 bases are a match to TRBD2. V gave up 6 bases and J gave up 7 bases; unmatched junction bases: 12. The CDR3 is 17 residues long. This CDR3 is CASSLPGLAGAKNEQFF. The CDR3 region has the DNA TGTGCCAGCAGCCTCCCCGGACTAGCGGGAGCCAAGAATGAGCAGTTCTTC.